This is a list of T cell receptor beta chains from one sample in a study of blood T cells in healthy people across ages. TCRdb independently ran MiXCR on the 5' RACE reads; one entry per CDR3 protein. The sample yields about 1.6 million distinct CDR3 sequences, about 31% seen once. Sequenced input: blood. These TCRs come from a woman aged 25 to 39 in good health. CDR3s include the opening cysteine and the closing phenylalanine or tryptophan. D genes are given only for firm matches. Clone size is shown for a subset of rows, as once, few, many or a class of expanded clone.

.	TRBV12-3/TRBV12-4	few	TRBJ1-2	TGTGCCAGCAATCATCCCGGGACAAATAACTATGGCTACACCTTC	CASNHPGTNNYGYTF
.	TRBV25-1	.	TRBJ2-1	TGTGCCAGCAGTGGGATCGGGACGGGTTACAATGAGCAGTTATTC	CASSGIGTGYNEQLF
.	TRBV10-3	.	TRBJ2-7	TGTGCCATCAGTGAGTCTGGTGGCAGGGAGGTCCCCGAGCAGTACTTC	CAISESGGREVPEQYF
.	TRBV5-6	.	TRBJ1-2	TGTGCCAGCAGCTTGGCGGGCCACAGCCATGGCTACACCTTC	CASSLAGHSHGYTF
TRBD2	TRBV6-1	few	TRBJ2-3	TGTGCCAGCAGCCGACGACTAGCGGGGGGGCGAACTAGCACAGATACGCAGTATTTT	CASSRRLAGGRTSTDTQYF
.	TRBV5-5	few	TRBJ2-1	TGTGCCAGCAACTTGGAAGCAGGGGCATACTACAATGAGCAGTTCTTC	CASNLEAGAYYNEQFF
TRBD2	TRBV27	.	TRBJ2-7	TGTGCCACCCAGCGCCCCCAAGCGGGAAAGTCCTACGAGCAGTACTTC	CATQRPQAGKSYEQYF
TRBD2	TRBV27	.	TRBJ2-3	TGTGCCACCCACCAGGGAGCGGGGCGGTACACAGATACGCAGTATTTT	CATHQGAGRYTDTQYF
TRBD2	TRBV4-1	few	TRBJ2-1	TGCGCCAGCAGTCCGCAGCGGGGGGTTAATGAGCAGTTCTTC	CASSPQRGVNEQFF
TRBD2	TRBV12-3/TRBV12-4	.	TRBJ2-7	TGTGCCAGCAGCCCCGGACTAGCGCACTCCTACGAGCAGTACTTC	CASSPGLAHSYEQYF
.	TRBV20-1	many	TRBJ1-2	TGCAGTGCTAGGGAAACAAGGGTGAACTATGGCTACACCTTC	CSARETRVNYGYTF
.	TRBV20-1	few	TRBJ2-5	TGCAGTGCTGCCAACCCCCAAAGGGGCAGACAAGAGACCCAGTACTTC	CSAANPQRGRQETQYF
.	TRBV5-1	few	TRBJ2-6	TGCGCCAGCAGCCGCCGGGACATCTATTCTGGGACCAACGTCCTGACTTTC	CASSRRDIYSGTNVLTF
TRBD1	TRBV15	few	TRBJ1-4	TGTGCCACCAGCGGACAGGGCAATGCTGAAAAACTGTTTTTT	CATSGQGNAEKLFF
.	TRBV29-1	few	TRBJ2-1	TGCAGCGTTCGTCGGGAGTATGAGCAGTTCTTC	CSVRREYEQFF
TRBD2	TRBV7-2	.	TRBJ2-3	TGTGCCAGCAGCTTTGGTCGGGGGGACACAGATACGCAGTATTTT	CASSFGRGDTDTQYF
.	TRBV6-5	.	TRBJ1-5	TGTGCCAACCAATCCGACGAGTATAGCAATCAGCCCCAGCATTTT	CANQSDEYSNQPQHF
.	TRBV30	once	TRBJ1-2	TGTGCCTGGAGTGTACTAGGCAGGGGAAATGGCTACACCTTC	CAWSVLGRGNGYTF
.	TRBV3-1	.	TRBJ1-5	TGTGCCAGCAGCAGCGGTCTAGGGGGCAATCAGCCCCAGCATTTT	CASSSGLGGNQPQHF
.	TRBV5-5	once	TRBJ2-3	TGTGCCAGCAGCCCGGCTTCTATACGCACAGATACGCAGTATTTT	CASSPASIRTDTQYF
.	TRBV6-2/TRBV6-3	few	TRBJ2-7	TGTGCCAGCAGTTACTCGTTTTCCCCAAAAGGCTACGAGCAGTACTTC	CASSYSFSPKGYEQYF
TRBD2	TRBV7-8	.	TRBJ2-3	TGTGCCAGCAGCCCCACCGGGACTAGCGGGAGTTGGGCGACAGATACGCAGTATTTT	CASSPTGTSGSWATDTQYF
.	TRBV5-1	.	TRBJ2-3	TGCGCCAGCAGCTTGCGAGGGGGCCGAGCGGGTAGCACAGATACGCAGTATTTT	CASSLRGGRAGSTDTQYF
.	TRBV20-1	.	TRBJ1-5	TGCAGTGCTAGAACAGGGTCAGATAGCAATCAGCCCCAGCATTTT	CSARTGSDSNQPQHF